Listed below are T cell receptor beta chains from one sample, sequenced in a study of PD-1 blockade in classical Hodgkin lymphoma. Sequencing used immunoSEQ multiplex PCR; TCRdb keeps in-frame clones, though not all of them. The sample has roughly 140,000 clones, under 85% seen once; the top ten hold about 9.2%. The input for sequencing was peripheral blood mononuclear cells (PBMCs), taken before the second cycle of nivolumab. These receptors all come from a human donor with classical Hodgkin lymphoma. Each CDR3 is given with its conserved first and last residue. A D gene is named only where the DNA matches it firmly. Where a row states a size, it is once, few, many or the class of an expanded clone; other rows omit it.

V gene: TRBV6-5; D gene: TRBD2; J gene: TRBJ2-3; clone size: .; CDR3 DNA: TGTGCCAGCAGCTCCGCCAATAGCGGGCCGGGAGCGCAGTATTTT; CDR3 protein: CASSSANSGPGAQYF
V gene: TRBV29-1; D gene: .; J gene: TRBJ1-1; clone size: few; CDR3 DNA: TGCAGCGTTGAATCCCGCCAAAGGACCTCTTACTGGGACACTGAAGCTTTCTTT; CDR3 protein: CSVESRQRTSYWDTEAFF
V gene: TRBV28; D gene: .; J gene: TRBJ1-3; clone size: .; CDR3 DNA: TGTGCCAGCAGTTTAATGTATCCTGGAAACACCATATATTTT; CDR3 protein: CASSLMYPGNTIYF
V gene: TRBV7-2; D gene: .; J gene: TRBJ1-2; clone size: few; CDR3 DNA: TGTGCCAGCAGCCCATGGACCTATGGCTACACCTTC; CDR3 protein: CASSPWTYGYTF
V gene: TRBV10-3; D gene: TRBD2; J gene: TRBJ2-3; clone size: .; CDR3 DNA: TGTGCCATCAGTGGACTAGCGGGGACCACAGATACGCAGTATTTT; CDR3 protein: CAISGLAGTTDTQYF
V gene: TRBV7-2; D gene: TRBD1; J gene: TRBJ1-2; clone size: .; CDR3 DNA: TGTGCCAGCAGCTTAGGGACAGGAGTTGGCTACACCTTC; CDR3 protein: CASSLGTGVGYTF
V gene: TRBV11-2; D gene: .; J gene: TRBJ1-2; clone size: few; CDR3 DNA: TGTGCCAGCAGCCTCCTCTATCCGGGTGCAGGGAACTATGGCTACACCTTC; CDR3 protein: CASSLLYPGAGNYGYTF
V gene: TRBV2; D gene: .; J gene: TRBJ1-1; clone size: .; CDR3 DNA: TGTGCCAGCAGGTTGGACAGCGCTGAAGCTTTCTTT; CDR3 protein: CASRLDSAEAFF
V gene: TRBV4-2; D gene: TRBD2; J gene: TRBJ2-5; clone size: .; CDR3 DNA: TGTGCCAGCAGCCAAGATGGGTCTAGCGGGCGTGAGACCCAGTACTTC; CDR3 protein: CASSQDGSSGRETQYF
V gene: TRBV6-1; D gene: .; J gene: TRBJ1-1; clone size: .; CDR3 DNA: TGTGCCAGCAGAGCGGGCATGAACACTGAAGCTTTCTTT; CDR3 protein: CASRAGMNTEAFF
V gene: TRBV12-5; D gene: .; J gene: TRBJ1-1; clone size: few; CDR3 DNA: TGTGCTAGTGGACGGGGAGCTTTTCCCACTGAAGCTTTCTTT; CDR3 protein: CASGRGAFPTEAFF
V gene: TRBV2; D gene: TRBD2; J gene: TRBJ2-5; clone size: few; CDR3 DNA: TGTGCCAGCAGTTTGACTAGCGGGGCCCAAGAGACCCAGTACTTC; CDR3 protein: CASSLTSGAQETQYF
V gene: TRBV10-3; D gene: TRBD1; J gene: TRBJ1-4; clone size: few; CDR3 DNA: TGTGCCATCAGTGACCAGACAGGGGCGCGTGAAAAACTGTTTTTT; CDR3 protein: CAISDQTGAREKLFF
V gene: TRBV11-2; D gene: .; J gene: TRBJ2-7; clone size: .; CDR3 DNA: TGTGCCAGCAGCTGGACAGTGGGGGGACTCTACGAGCAGTACTTC; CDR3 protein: CASSWTVGGLYEQYF
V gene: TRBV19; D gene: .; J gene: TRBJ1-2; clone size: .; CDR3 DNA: TGTGCCAGTACCCCGACAGGCGCTAACTATGGCTACACCTTC; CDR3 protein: CASTPTGANYGYTF
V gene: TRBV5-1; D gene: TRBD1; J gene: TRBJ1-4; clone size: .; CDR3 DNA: TGCGCCAGCAGCCGGGACAGGTCAAATGAAAAACTGTTTTTT; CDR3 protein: CASSRDRSNEKLFF
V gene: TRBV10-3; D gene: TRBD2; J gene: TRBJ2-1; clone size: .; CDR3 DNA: TGTGCCATCAGCATAGGACTAGCGGACAATGAGCAGTTCTTC; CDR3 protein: CAISIGLADNEQFF
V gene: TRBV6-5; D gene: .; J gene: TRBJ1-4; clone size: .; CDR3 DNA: TGTGCCAGCAGGGAAGTGCGTGAAAAACTGTTTTTT; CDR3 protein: CASREVREKLFF
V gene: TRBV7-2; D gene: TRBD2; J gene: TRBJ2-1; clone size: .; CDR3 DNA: TGTGCCAGCAGGCCACCGGGACTAGCGATCAATGAGCAGTTCTTC; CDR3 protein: CASRPPGLAINEQFF
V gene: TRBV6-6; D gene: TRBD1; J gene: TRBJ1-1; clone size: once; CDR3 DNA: TGTGCCAGCAGTCTTCACAGGGGCGGCACTGAAGCTTTCTTT; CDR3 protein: CASSLHRGGTEAFF
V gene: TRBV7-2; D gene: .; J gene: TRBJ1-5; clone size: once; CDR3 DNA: TGTGCCAGCAGCCGAGGGGGGACCAATCAGCCCCAGCATTTT; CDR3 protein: CASSRGGTNQPQHF
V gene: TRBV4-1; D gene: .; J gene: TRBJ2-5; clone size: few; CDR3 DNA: TGCGCCAGCAGCCAACTGACGGGCCAAGAGACCCAGTACTTC; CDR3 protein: CASSQLTGQETQYF
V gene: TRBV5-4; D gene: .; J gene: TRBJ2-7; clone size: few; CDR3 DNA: TGTGCCAGCAGCTTGGGGATTCTAACCTACGAGCAGTACTTC; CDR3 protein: CASSLGILTYEQYF
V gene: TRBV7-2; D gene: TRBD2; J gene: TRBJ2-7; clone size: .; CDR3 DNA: TGTGCCAGCAGCTTATCTAGCGGAGGATACGAGCAGTACTTC; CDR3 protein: CASSLSSGGYEQYF
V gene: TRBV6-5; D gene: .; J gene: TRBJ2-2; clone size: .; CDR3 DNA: TGTGCCAGCAGTTACTTGTGGGATCCGAACACCGGGGAGCTGTTTTTT; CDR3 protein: CASSYLWDPNTGELFF
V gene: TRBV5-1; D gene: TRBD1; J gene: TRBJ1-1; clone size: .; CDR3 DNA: TGCGCCAGCAGCTTCCCCACACAGGGGACCCAAGCTTTCTTT; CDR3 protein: CASSFPTQGTQAFF
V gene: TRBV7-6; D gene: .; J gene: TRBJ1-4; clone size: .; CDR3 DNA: TGTGCCAGCAGCCTAGAGATCTTGCGTAATGAAAAACTGTTTTTT; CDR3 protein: CASSLEILRNEKLFF
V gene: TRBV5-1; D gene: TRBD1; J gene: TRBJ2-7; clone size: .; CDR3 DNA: TGCGCCAGCAAGTATTTCGCCGGGACAGGCTCCTACGAGCAGTACTTC; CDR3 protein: CASKYFAGTGSYEQYF
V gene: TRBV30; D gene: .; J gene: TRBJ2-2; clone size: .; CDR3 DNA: TGTGCCTGGAGTGTCTTAGGGGGAGGGGTCCCCGGGGAGCTGTTTTTT; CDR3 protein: CAWSVLGGGVPGELFF
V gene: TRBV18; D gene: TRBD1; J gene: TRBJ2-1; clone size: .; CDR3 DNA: TGTGCCAGCTCAGCCGGGACAGGGCCCTACAATGAGCAGTTCTTC; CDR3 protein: CASSAGTGPYNEQFF
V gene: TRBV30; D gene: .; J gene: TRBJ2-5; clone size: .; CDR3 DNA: TGTGCCTGGAGTGTCGCAGGGTCGGAGACCCAGTACTTC; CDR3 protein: CAWSVAGSETQYF
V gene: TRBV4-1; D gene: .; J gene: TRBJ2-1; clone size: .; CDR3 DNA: TGCGCCAGCAGCCGGAACTCCTACAATGAGCAGTTCTTC; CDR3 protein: CASSRNSYNEQFF
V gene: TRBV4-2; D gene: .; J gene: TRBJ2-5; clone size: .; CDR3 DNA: TGTGCCAGCAGCCTGAAGTACCGCGAGGAGACCCAGTACTTC; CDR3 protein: CASSLKYREETQYF
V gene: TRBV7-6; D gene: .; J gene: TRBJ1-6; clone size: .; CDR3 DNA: TGTGCCAGCAGTTCGCAGGTAGACTCACCCCTCCACTTT; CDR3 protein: CASSSQVDSPLHF
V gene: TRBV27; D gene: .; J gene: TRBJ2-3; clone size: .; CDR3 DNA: TGTGCCAGCAGTTTGGAGGGGGGGCCCCCAGATACGCAGTATTTT; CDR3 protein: CASSLEGGPPDTQYF
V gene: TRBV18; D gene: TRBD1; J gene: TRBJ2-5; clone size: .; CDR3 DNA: TGTGCCAGCTCACAAAACCAGGGGGTAGAGACCCAGTACTTC; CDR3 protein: CASSQNQGVETQYF
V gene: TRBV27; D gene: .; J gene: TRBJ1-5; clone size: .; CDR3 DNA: TGTGCCAGCAGTTTATCTGGGGTCGGGCCCCAGCATTTT; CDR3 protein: CASSLSGVGPQHF
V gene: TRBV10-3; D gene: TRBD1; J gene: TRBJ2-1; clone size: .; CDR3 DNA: TGTGCCATCAGTGAGTCGGACAGGGGTCGCAATGAGCAGTTCTTC; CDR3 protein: CAISESDRGRNEQFF
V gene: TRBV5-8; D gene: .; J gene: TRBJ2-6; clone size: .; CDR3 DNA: TGTGCCAGCAGCTTGCCGGCGGCCAACGTCCTGACTTTC; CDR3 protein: CASSLPAANVLTF
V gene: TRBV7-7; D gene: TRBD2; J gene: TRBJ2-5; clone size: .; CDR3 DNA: TGTGCCAGCAGCTTCGGACTAGCGGGTCCCCAAGAGACCCAGTACTTC; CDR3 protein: CASSFGLAGPQETQYF
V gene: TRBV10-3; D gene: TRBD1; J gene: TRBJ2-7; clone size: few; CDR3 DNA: TGTGCCATCCGGACAGGGGAGAGCTCCTACGAGCAGTACTTC; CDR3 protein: CAIRTGESSYEQYF
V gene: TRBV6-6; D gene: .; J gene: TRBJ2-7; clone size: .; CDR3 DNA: TGTGCCAGCAGTTACGGGAGCGGGTCCTACGAGCAGTACTTC; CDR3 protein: CASSYGSGSYEQYF
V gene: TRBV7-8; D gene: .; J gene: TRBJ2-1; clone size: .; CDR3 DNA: TGTGCCAGCAGCTTCGGAGAGGGGGAGCAGTTCTTC; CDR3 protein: CASSFGEGEQFF
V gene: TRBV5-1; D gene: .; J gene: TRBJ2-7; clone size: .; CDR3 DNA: TGCGCCAGCAGCCCAGAATGGGGAGACGAGCAGTACTTC; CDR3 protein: CASSPEWGDEQYF
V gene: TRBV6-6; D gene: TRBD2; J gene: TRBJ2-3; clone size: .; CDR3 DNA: TGTGCCAGCAGTTCCCCGGGGGGAGGGACAGATACGCAGTATTTT; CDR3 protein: CASSSPGGGTDTQYF
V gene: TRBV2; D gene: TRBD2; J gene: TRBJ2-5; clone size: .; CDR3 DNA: TGTGCCAGCAGTGAACTAGCGGCCAGCTACCAAGAGACCCAGTACTTC; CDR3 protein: CASSELAASYQETQYF
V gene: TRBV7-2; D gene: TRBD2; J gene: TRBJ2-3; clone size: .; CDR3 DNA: TGTGCCAGCAGCTCGGGACTAGCGACAGATACGCAGTATTTT; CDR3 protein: CASSSGLATDTQYF
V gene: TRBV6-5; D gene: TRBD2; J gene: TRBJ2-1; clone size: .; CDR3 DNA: TGTGCCATCAGTGCACTAGCGGGAGGAAACAATGAGCAGTTCTTC; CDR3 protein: CAISALAGGNNEQFF
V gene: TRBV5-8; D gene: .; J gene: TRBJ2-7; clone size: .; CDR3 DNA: TGTGCCAGCAGCGGGGGGGGCTACTACGAGCAGTACTTC; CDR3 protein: CASSGGGYYEQYF
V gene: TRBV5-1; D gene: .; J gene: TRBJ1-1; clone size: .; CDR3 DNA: TGCGCCAGCAGCATCCCGGGACAACCGAACACTGAAGCTTTCTTT; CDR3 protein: CASSIPGQPNTEAFF
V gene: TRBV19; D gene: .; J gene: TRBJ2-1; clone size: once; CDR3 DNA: TGTGCCAGTAGGCAAGGGGAGGGGGTCTCCTACAATGAGCAGTTCTTC; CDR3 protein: CASRQGEGVSYNEQFF
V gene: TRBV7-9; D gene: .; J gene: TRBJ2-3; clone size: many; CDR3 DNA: TGTGCCAGCAGCTTGTTTGGGGGCTGGGGCACAGATACGCAGTATTTT; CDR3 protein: CASSLFGGWGTDTQYF
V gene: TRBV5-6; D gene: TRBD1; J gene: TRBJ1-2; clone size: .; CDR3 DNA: TGTGCCAGCAGCTATCCGACAGGGATAAGAACCTTC; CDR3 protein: CASSYPTGIRTF
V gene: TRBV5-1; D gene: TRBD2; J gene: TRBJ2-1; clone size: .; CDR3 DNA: TGCGCCAGCAGCTTGGGACTAGCGGTTCCCAATGAGCAGTTCTTC; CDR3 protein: CASSLGLAVPNEQFF
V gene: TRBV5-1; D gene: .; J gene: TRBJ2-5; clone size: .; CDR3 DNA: TGCGCCAGCAGCTTGGTGGGGGCAGCCCAAGAGACCCAGTACTTC; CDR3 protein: CASSLVGAAQETQYF
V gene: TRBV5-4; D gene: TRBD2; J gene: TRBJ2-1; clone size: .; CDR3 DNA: TGTGCCAGCAGTTATGGACTAGCGTACAGCTCCTACAATGAGCAGTTCTTC; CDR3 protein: CASSYGLAYSSYNEQFF
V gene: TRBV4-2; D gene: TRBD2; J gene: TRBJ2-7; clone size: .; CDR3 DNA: TGTGCCAGCAGCCAAGATTTAGCGGGGGGGCCGTACGAGCAGTACTTC; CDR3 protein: CASSQDLAGGPYEQYF
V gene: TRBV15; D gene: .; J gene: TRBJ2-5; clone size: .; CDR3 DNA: TGTGCCACCAGCACAGTGGGGGGACCGCGGCGGCCCCAGTACTTC; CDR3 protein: CATSTVGGPRRPQYF